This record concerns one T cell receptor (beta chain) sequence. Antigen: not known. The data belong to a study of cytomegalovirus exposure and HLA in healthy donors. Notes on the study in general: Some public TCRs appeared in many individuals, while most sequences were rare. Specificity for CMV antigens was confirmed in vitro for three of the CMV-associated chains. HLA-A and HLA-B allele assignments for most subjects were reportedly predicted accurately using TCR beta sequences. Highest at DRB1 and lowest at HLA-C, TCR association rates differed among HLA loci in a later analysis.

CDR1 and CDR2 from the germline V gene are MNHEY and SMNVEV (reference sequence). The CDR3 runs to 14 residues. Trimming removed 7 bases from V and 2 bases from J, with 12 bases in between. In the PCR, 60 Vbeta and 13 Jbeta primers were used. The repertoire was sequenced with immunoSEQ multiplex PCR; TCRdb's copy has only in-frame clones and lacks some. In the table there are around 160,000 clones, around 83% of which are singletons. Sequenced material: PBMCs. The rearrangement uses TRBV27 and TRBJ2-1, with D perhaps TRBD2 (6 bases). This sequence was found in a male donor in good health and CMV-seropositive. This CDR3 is CASTPTSTYNEQFF. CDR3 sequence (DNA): TGTGCCAGCACCCCGACTAGTACCTACAATGAGCAGTTCTTC.